A selection of T cell receptor beta chains follows, all from one sample in a study of control samples from healthy donors and cancer patients. Data came from immunoSEQ multiplex PCR; TCRdb stores just in-frame clones and leaves some out. In the table there are about 140,000 clones, about 90% of which are singletons. The sequenced sample was blood. These receptors came from a man younger than 35 in good health. Each CDR3 is given with its conserved first and last residue. The D gene is left open where the match is weak. Expanded clones get a size class; other rows say once, few or many, or leave the size out.

once	TRBV5-5	TRBJ2-7	TRBD1	CASRTAGQASYEQYF	TGTGCCAGCAGAACCGCGGGACAGGCTTCCTACGAGCAGTACTTC
NA	TRBV6-5	TRBJ2-2	NA	CASRRDYTGELFF	TGTGCCAGCAGGCGGGACTACACCGGGGAGCTGTTTTTT
NA	TRBV7-9	TRBJ2-1	NA	CASSLVSGLSNEQFF	TGTGCCAGCAGCTTAGTGTCGGGATTAAGCAATGAGCAGTTCTTC
once	TRBV27	TRBJ2-7	NA	CASSPRPGPPFYEQYF	TGTGCCAGCAGTCCCCGCCCGGGACCGCCTTTCTACGAGCAGTACTTC
NA	TRBV3-1/TRBV3-2	TRBJ2-1	TRBD2	CASSQRPGGSLNEQFF	TGTGCCAGCAGCCAACGCCCGGGGGGATCTTTGAATGAGCAGTTCTTC
NA	TRBV3-1/TRBV3-2	TRBJ2-6	NA	CASSRSLSGANVLTF	TGTGCCAGCAGCCGATCACTCTCTGGGGCCAACGTCCTGACTTTC
once	TRBV18	TRBJ2-1	NA	CASSSGGGPNEQFF	TGTGCCAGCTCTTCAGGGGGAGGGCCTAATGAGCAGTTCTTC
NA	TRBV7-9	TRBJ1-3	TRBD1	CASSYSTGGTGNTIYF	TGTGCCAGCAGCTATAGCACAGGGGGCACTGGAAACACCATATATTTT
NA	TRBV14	TRBJ2-7	NA	CASSQDTVLSYEQYF	TGTGCCAGCAGCCAAGATACGGTCCTCTCCTACGAGCAGTACTTC
NA	TRBV5-1	TRBJ2-3	NA	CASSSRQPVTQYF	TGCGCCAGCAGCTCTAGACAGCCGGTTACGCAGTATTTT